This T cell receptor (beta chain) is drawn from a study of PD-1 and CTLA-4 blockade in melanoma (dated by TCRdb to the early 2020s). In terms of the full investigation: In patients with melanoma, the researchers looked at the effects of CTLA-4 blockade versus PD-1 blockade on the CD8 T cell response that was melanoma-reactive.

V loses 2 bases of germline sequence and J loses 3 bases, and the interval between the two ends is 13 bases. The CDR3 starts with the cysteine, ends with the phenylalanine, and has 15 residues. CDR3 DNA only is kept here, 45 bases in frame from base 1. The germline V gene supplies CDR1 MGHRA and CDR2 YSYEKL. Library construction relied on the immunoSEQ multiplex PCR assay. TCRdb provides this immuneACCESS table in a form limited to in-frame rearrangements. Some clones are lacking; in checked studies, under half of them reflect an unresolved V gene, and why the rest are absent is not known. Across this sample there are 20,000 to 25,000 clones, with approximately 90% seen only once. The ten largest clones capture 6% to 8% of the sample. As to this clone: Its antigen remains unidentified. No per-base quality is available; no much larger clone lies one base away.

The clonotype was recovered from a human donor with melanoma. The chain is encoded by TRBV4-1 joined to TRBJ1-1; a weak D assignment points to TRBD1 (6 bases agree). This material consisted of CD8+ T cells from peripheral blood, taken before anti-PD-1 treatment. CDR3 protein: CASSQNTGMYTEAFF. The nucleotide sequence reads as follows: TGCGCCAGCAGCCAAAATACAGGGATGTACACTGAAGCTTTCTTT.